The sequence of this T cell receptor (beta chain) was determined in a study of blood T cell repertoires in COVID-19. CDR3 length: 14 residues. Germline assignment: CDR1 SQVTM and CDR2 ANQGSEA. Trimming pared 6 bases from V and 0 bases from J, leaving 14 bases between. Repertoires were generated with immunoSEQ multiplex PCR, while TCRdb's copy carries only in-frame clones and drops some. Of about 80,000 clones in the sample, 83% were seen once. The gene calls are TRBV29-1 and TRBJ1-2; no definite D call. This clonotype was obtained from a man at least 80 years old with active or convalescent COVID-19. Source material: peripheral blood. CDR3 residues: CSVEKSETNYGYTF. In nucleotides, the CDR3 is TGCAGCGTGGAAAAATCAGAAACTAACTATGGCTACACCTTC.